This record concerns one T cell receptor beta chain sequence. This entry is derived from a study of graft-versus-host responses after intestinal transplantation. Looking at the study overall: Every transplant recipient was induced with anti-thymocyte globulin, then maintained on tacrolimus and steroids for approximately three years. Study conclusions and caveats: Elevated graft-versus-host to host-versus-graft clonal ratios in allografts were recorded for patients with graft-donor T cell macrochimerism.

Responders labeled with CFSE (about 200,000) were plated with about 200,000 irradiated, violet-dye-labeled stimulators. Germline CDR1 is GTSNPN and CDR2 is SVGIG (reference sequence). This CDR3 is built from 13 residues. Unmatched junction bases numbered 6, after V lost 8 bases and J lost 4 bases. Profiling relied on immunoSEQ multiplex PCR, and the TCRdb table lists in-frame clones only, not all of them. This table has approximately 18,000 clones, 35% to 40% appearing once. This receptor was obtained from a human patient who was an organ donor for intestinal transplantation. The sequencing here drew on alloreactive CD4+ T cells from a mixed lymphocyte reaction culture, taken before transplantation. The sample's subset: CFSE-low proliferating T cells sorted from approximately 6-day pre-transplant mixed lymphocyte reaction (GvH or HvG direction). This chain uses TRBV30 with TRBJ2-5; 11 bases map to TRBD1. DNA of the CDR3: TGTGCCCTCCGGACAGGGGGCACAGAGACCCAGTACTTC. This gives the protein CALRTGGTETQYF.